This T cell receptor (beta chain) was sequenced in a study of regulatory T cells in long-lasting Graves disease. As for the study in general: New Graves' disease cases had less than 3 months of antithyroid drugs.

Study findings and constraints: Accuracy might have suffered from few samples.

There are 17 residues in the CDR3. Per germline, CDR1 MGHRA and CDR2 YSYEKL. Between the trimmed V and J ends, which lost 4 bases and 3 bases, there was a span of 18 bases. Described time point: newly diagnosed GD, antithyroid drugs for less than 3 months. PBMC RNA was the source of the TCR library. Both iRepertoire HTBI primers and Arm-PCR of CDR3 regions were used to build the TCR beta libraries. TCRdb re-derived calls from the multiplex PCR reads in MiXCR, one entry per CDR3 protein. Here the sample spans fewer than 400,000 distinct CDR3 sequences, approximately 20% being singletons. This clonotype was seen ten or more times. Its antigen is unknown.

The V and J genes are TRBV4-1 and TRBJ1-4; D remains ambiguous. The receptor comes from a female donor with Graves disease. The input for sequencing was peripheral blood mononuclear cells (PBMCs), taken at new diagnosis, from a patient treated with antithyroid drugs. CDR3 amino acids: CASSRRTYLEPNEKLFF. The CDR3 DNA sequence: TGCGCCAGCAGCCGCAGGACGTACCTTGAGCCTAATGAAAAACTGTTTTTT.